The rows below give T cell receptor beta chains drawn from one sample of a study of technical replicates of blood from a few donors. TCRdb's copy holds only in-frame clones and misses some; the assay was immunoSEQ multiplex PCR. Found here are about 83,000 clones, 85% to 95% of them singletons; the top ten hold about 0.25%. Sample: T cells isolated from PBMCs. All receptors derive from a human donor in good health. Each CDR3 is given with its conserved first and last residue. Each record gives: J gene, V gene, CDR3 protein.

>TRBJ2-7|TRBV2
CASSRGGVAYEQYF
>TRBJ1-4|TRBV28
CASSDRGSKDEKLFF
>TRBJ1-6|TRBV30
CAWSGPTGSPLHF
>TRBJ2-7|TRBV6-1
CASSEALRLVSYEQYF
>TRBJ1-6|TRBV5-6
CASSPLDRVNSPLHF
>TRBJ2-3|TRBV4-2
CASSQDYPASSTDTQYF
>TRBJ2-7|TRBV2
CASSQLNEQYF
>TRBJ1-3|TRBV28
CASSTTPVSGNTIYF
>TRBJ1-5|TRBV18
CASSLGQSFNQPQHF
>TRBJ2-3|TRBV4-1
CASSQRTSGGDITDTQYF
>TRBJ1-1|TRBV5-1
CASSLQSGQALTEAFF
>TRBJ1-1|TRBV5-4
CASPQIGIGGEDTEAFF
>TRBJ1-6|TRBV19
CASSMTGEFGSPLHF
>TRBJ2-1|TRBV6-6
CASSRQGTYNEQFF
>TRBJ1-3|TRBV2
CASNPLTSSGNTIYF
>TRBJ1-5|TRBV18
CASSPSEGVGNQPQHF
>TRBJ1-5|TRBV28
CASSSSGQGNQPQHF
>TRBJ2-1|TRBV29-1
CSAGGGNEQFF
>TRBJ2-1|TRBV30
CAWKATGGAYNEQFF
>TRBJ1-2|TRBV12-5
CASGSLPWTAANYGYTF
>TRBJ2-5|TRBV18
CASSPNQETQYF
>TRBJ2-5|TRBV7-6
CASSSDTRQTQYF
>TRBJ1-5|TRBV30
CAWSVEQNQPQHF